This passage covers 17 T cell receptor beta chains from one sample sequenced in a study of blood T cell repertoires in COVID-19. Libraries were prepared by immunoSEQ multiplex PCR; TCRdb keeps only in-frame clonotypes and omits some of them. Altogether fewer than 450,000 clones are present, approximately 90% being singletons, with the ten largest covering around an eighth. Sequencing was carried out using peripheral blood. The receptors here all came from a woman aged 45 to 65 with COVID-19, enrolled during active disease.

This clone was observed a handful of times. The rearrangement joins TRBV7-2 to TRBJ2-2, with D possibly matching TRBD2 (5 bases). The CDR3 covers 13 residues. Germline CDR1 and CDR2: SGHTA and FQGNSA. V dropped 5 bases and J dropped 7 bases, with 11 bases sitting between them. Written as DNA, the CDR3 is TGTGCCAGCAGCATCCCCGCGGGCGGGGAGCTGTTTTTT. Protein product: CASSIPAGGELFF.

The gene calls are TRBV18 and TRBJ2-1; TRBD2 is a possible D gene (7 bases). Germline CDR1 is KGHSH and CDR2 is LQKENI. This CDR3 is built from 14 residues. The V end was cut by 0 bases, the J end by 7 bases, with 10 bases between. The CDR3 reads CASSPPGGRNEQFF. DNA for the CDR3: TGTGCCAGCTCACCACCGGGGGGGCGGAATGAGCAGTTCTTC.

The chain carries TRBV2 and TRBJ1-1, with 10 bases aligning to TRBD1. The V and J ends lost 9 bases and 4 bases, in that order; junction bases with no gene match: 11. The CDR3 totals 15 residues. From germline, CDR1 is SNHLY and CDR2 FYNNEI. The CDR3 is CARGGTGAWSTEAFF. Written as DNA, the CDR3 is TGTGCCAGGGGGGGGACAGGGGCGTGGAGCACTGAAGCTTTCTTT. Using reference TRBV2 and TRBJ1-1 for the parts outside the CDR3, the full variable domain is EPEVTQTPSHQVTQMGQEVILRCVPISNHLYFYWYRQILGQKVEFLVSFYNNEISEKSEIFDDQFSVERPDGSNFTLKIRSTKLEDSAMYFCARGGTGAWSTEAFFGQGTRLTVV.

The chain uses TRBV2 and TRBJ2-1; unclear D gene. Germline V CDR1 and CDR2: SNHLY, FYNNEI. V was cut by 5 bases and J by 9 bases, with 8 bases left in between. The CDR3 has 11 amino acids. As DNA, the CDR3 is TGTGCCAGCAGTAGCAGAGGTGAGCAGTTCTTC. This encodes CASSSRGEQFF. The full variable domain, in which reference TRBV2 and TRBJ2-1 provide the parts outside the CDR3, is EPEVTQTPSHQVTQMGQEVILRCVPISNHLYFYWYRQILGQKVEFLVSFYNNEISEKSEIFDDQFSVERPDGSNFTLKIRSTKLEDSAMYFCASSSRGEQFFGPGTRLTVL.

This clone occurred a few times. The chain is built from TRBV30 and TRBJ2-1, with TRBD2 matching 13 bases. This CDR3 is built from 16 residues. The ends lost 1 base at V and 5 bases at J; junction bases unmatched: 5. The germline V gene has CDR1 GTSNPN and CDR2 SVGIG (reference sequence). This CDR3 is CAWSELAGGPDNEQFF. The DNA of the CDR3 is TGTGCCTGGAGTGAACTAGCGGGGGGGCCGGACAATGAGCAGTTCTTC. The variable domain in full, completed from reference TRBV30 and TRBJ2-1, reads SQTIHQWPATLVQPVGSPLSLECTVEGTSNPNLYWYRQAAGRGLQLLFYSVGIGQISSEVPQNLSASRPQDRQFILSSKKLLLSDSGFYLCAWSELAGGPDNEQFFGPGTRLTVL.

The chain couples TRBV29-1 to TRBJ2-2; TRBD1 matches at 7 bases. The CDR3 has 13 residues. The germline V gene encodes CDR1 SQVTM and CDR2 ANQGSEA. Trimming took 5 bases from V and 7 from J; bases not matched to a gene: 7. The CDR3 loop reads CSVLQGSGGELFF. The CDR3 bases are TGCAGCGTTCTACAGGGGTCCGGCGGGGAGCTGTTTTTT.

This clone was detected a few times. The chain uses TRBV5-4 and TRBJ2-7, with 10 nucleotides matching TRBD2. The CDR3 runs 15 residues. The V and J ends lost 2 bases and 0 bases, in that order; junction bases with no gene match: 2. CDR1 SGHNT and CDR2 YYREEE come from the germline V gene (reference sequence). DNA for the CDR3: TGTGCCAGCAGCTTAAGCGGGGGGGCCTCCTACGAGCAGTACTTC. Residues: CASSLSGGASYEQYF.

This chain connects TRBV25-1 to TRBJ1-2; 7 nucleotides align to TRBD1. This CDR3 is 15 amino acids long. V dropped 3 bases and J dropped 4; count of bases not matched to a gene: 8. Germline V lookup: CDR1 MGHDK, CDR2 SYGVNS. CDR3 amino acids: CASSDRTGDTYGYTF. The CDR3 coding sequence is TGTGCCAGCAGTGATAGGACAGGCGATACCTATGGCTACACCTTC.

The gene calls are TRBV19 and TRBJ2-7, with D unclear. V dropped 3 bases and J dropped 1 base, with 7 bases sitting between them. Germline lookup yields CDR1 LNHDA and CDR2 SQIVND (reference sequence). The CDR3 runs 13 residues. The chain's CDR3 is CASSIATSYEQYF. CDR3 nucleotide sequence: TGTGCCAGTAGTATTGCTACGTCCTACGAGCAGTACTTC.

The chain couples TRBV25-1 to TRBJ1-5; D gene uncertain. The CDR3 is made up of 14 amino acids. Per germline, CDR1 MGHDK and CDR2 SYGVNS. V was trimmed by 0 bases and J by 1 base, leaving 4 bases between them. The CDR3, as DNA: TGTGCCAGCAGTGAATATAGCAGCAATCAGCCCCAGCATTTT. Its translation: CASSEYSSNQPQHF.

This clone was seen only once. The CDR3 nucleotides are TGTGCCAGCAGTTTATCGGTCCAGGGTCGGGGGTCCCGTCGGAGTCCCCTCCACTTT. Encoded protein: CASSLSVQGRGSRRSPLHF. This sequence joins TRBV27 and TRBJ1-6, with TRBD1 as a possible D gene (5 bases). Trimming took off 0 bases at V and 13 bases at J, with 28 bases between the two ends. The CDR3 is 19 residues long. Looked up from germline, CDR1 is MNHEY and CDR2 is SMNVEV (reference sequence).

CDR3 protein: CASSQERTGGNTIYF. In DNA form, the CDR3 reads TGTGCCAGCAGCCAAGAACGGACAGGAGGAAACACCATATATTTT. This sequence joins TRBV3-1 (or the pseudogene TRBV3-2) and TRBJ1-3, with 7 bases identical to TRBD1. The CDR3 is 15 amino acids. Trimming cost V 0 bases and J 4 bases; bases outside gene matches: 3. In germline, CDR1 is LGHDT, CDR2 YNNKEL (reference sequence).

In its sample, this clone was seen once. This chain connects TRBV5-6 to TRBJ1-2, with D possibly being TRBD1 (5 bases). Trimming removed 0 bases from V and 4 bases from J, with 13 bases in between. The CDR3 is made up of 15 amino acids. Germline loops: CDR1 SGHDT, CDR2 YYEEEE. This CDR3 is CASSLGRGRPYGYTF. The CDR3 DNA is TGTGCCAGCAGCTTGGGGAGGGGCCGACCCTATGGCTACACCTTC.

On this clone: At the DNA level, this CDR3 is encoded by other sequences in the same sample as well. The chain recombines TRBV7-9 with TRBJ2-7; 8 nucleotides match TRBD1. The CDR3 sequence is 14 residues long. V was pared by 5 bases and J by 0 bases, with 3 bases of the junction left unmatched. In germline, CDR1 is SEHNR, CDR2 FQNEAQ (reference sequence). The CDR3 protein is CASSETGGSYEQYF. CDR3 nucleotides: TGTGCCAGCAGCGAAACAGGGGGCTCCTACGAGCAGTACTTC.

The rearrangement uses TRBV30 and TRBJ2-2; no firm D call. CDR3 size: 11 residues. Trimming removed 2 bases at V and 6 bases at J, with 4 bases between. Germline loops: CDR1 GTSNPN, CDR2 SVGIG (reference sequence). This chain's CDR3 is CAWSSAGELFF. In DNA form, the CDR3 reads TGTGCCTGGAGTTCAGCCGGGGAGCTGTTTTTT.

The chain recombines TRBV4-2 with TRBJ1-6, with D maybe TRBD1 (6 bases). V was cut by 3 bases and J by 13 bases, with 16 bases left in between. Germline-derived CDR1 and CDR2 are LGHNA and YNFKEQ. The CDR3 loop spans 14 amino acids. CDR3 amino acids: CASSQAPIQGPLHF. For the CDR3, the DNA is TGTGCCAGCAGCCAGGCGCCAATACAGGGTCCCCTCCACTTT.

This chain uses TRBV10-3 with TRBJ2-7; TRBD2 matches 10 bases. The V segment lost 6 bases and the J segment 2 bases; nucleotides outside the gene matches: 7. This CDR3 comprises 15 residues. The V gene's germline CDR1 is ENHRY and CDR2 SYGVKD. Here the CDR3 reads CAIRSSGGVTYEQYF. The DNA for the CDR3 is TGTGCCATCAGGAGCAGCGGGGGGGTAACCTACGAGCAGTACTTC.